One and the same sample provided the 17 T cell receptor beta chains below, sequenced in a study of regulatory T cells in long-lasting Graves disease (dated by TCRdb to about 2021). What the time point label conveys for this sample: persistent/refractory GD, antithyroid drugs over 5 years with positive TRAb. For both TCR sequencing and RNA sequencing, RNA was extracted from PBMCs using TRIzol. The library was generated by multiplex PCR. Data came from an Illumina HiSeq 4000. TCR beta libraries were built with iRepertoire HTBI primers and Arm-PCR amplification of CDR3 regions. Starting from the raw public reads, TCRdb applied fastp trimming at Q25, assembled clones with MiXCR and retained in-frame beta chains. CDR3 protein sequences are deduplicated, and each keeps its most common genes and DNA. The sample table records 360,000 or so distinct CDR3 sequences; approximately 25% of these occur just once. The ten largest clones take up approximately 30% of the sample.

The source was peripheral blood mononuclear cells (PBMCs), collected when the disease was refractory, from a patient treated with antithyroid drugs. Receptors were obtained from a middle-aged woman with Graves disease. Donor details come from another sample of the same person, matched by shared clones.

The gene calls are TRBV7-9 and TRBJ1-1, with a tentative D call TRBD1 (6 bases). The V gene lost 5 bases and the J gene lost 1 base, with 14 bases spanning the gap. Looked up from germline, CDR1 is SEHNR and CDR2 is FQNEAQ (reference sequence). This CDR3 has 15 residues. The CDR3 reads CASSLAGGWNTEAFF. The CDR3, as DNA: TGTGCCAGCAGCCTCGCGGGGGGCTGGAACACTGAAGCTTTCTTT.

The rearrangement joins TRBV20-1 to TRBJ1-1; 9 positions agree with TRBD1. Germline values: CDR1 DFQATT, CDR2 SNEGSKA (reference sequence). V was clipped by 4 bases and J by 0 bases; unmatched bases: 12. The length of the CDR3 is 17 residues. The chain's CDR3 is CSATTRGTGFMNTEAFF. The CDR3 DNA reads TGCAGTGCTACCACCAGGGGGACAGGGTTTATGAACACTGAAGCTTTCTTT.

This clonotype was seen a few times. This sequence joins TRBV11-2 and TRBJ1-2, with D possibly being TRBD1 (6 bases). From germline, CDR1 is SGHAT and CDR2 FQNNGV. The length of the CDR3 is 15 residues. The V end lost 4 bases, the J end lost 4 bases, and 16 bases lay between the germline ends. CDR3 nucleotide sequence: TGTGCCAGCAGCTCCTACTCTGGACAGATCTATGGCTACACCTTC. Amino acid sequence: CASSSYSGQIYGYTF.

There are many counts of this clonotype. V and J are TRBV28 and TRBJ2-1; D is undetermined. V was clipped by 5 bases and J by 0 bases, with 11 bases between them. The CDR3 covers 15 residues. Germline CDR1 is MDHEN and CDR2 is SYDVKM. The CDR3, as DNA: TGTGCCAGCAGTCCCCGGCGGTACTCCTACAATGAGCAGTTCTTC. Protein product: CASSPRRYSYNEQFF. The complete variable domain, with remaining parts taken from reference TRBV28 and TRBJ2-1, reads DVKVTQSSRYLVKRTGEKVFLECVQDMDHENMFWYRQDPGLGLRLIYFSYDVKMKEKGDIPEGYSVSREKKERFSLILESASTNQTSMYLCASSPRRYSYNEQFFGPGTRLTVL.

The V gene is TRBV20-1, the J gene TRBJ2-7, with 10 bases matching TRBD2. The CDR3 runs 16 residues. Trimming at V came to 1 base and at J to 3 bases, leaving 9 bases not matched to a gene. CDR1 and CDR2 from the germline V gene are DFQATT and SNEGSKA (reference sequence). The CDR3 sequence is CSARVGLARGGYEQYF. The CDR3 nucleotides read TGCAGTGCTAGAGTGGGACTAGCGAGAGGGGGCTACGAGCAGTACTTC.

This clonotype was detected ten times or more. CDR3 protein: CASSVQGASNYGYTF. The CDR3 nucleotides read TGTGCCAGCAGCGTACAGGGGGCATCTAACTATGGCTACACCTTC. The chain links TRBV11-2 to TRBJ1-2; 9 nucleotides agree with TRBD1. V shed 5 bases, J shed 0 bases, and the junction held 4 bases outside the gene matches. This CDR3 is built from 15 residues. Per germline, CDR1 SGHAT and CDR2 FQNNGV.

The chain carries TRBV6-1 and TRBJ2-5; D is possibly TRBD1 (6 bases). V was trimmed by 6 bases and J by 4 bases, leaving 12 bases between them. Germline-derived CDR1 and CDR2 are MNHNS and SASEGT. The CDR3 length is 13 residues. CDR3 coding DNA: TGTGCCAGCAGATTCACAGGGAGAGAGACCCAGTACTTC. Its protein product is CASRFTGRETQYF.

This clonotype occurred many times. The chain joins TRBV28 to TRBJ2-5; unclear D gene. This CDR3 has 17 residues. Germline lookup yields CDR1 MDHEN and CDR2 SYDVKM. V dropped 3 bases and J dropped 2 bases, with 19 bases sitting between them. CDR3 sequence (DNA): TGTGCCAGCAGTTTGCCGGGCCCCCTAGGGCTTCAAGAGACCCAGTACTTC. Translated, it gives CASSLPGPLGLQETQYF.

This chain uses TRBV20-1 with TRBJ2-2, with 12 bases identical to TRBD2. Germline CDR1 reads DFQATT; CDR2 reads SNEGSKA (reference sequence). This CDR3 spans 16 amino acids. J was trimmed by 5 bases and V by 0 bases; bases with no gene match: 4. The CDR3 DNA reads as TGCAGTGCTAGAGATCCTAGCGGGAGGGGAACCGGGGAGCTGTTTTTT. Its protein is CSARDPSGRGTGELFF.

The sample holds many counts of this clonotype. The J gene is TRBJ2-1, the V gene TRBV28; 13 positions agree with TRBD2. The CDR3 consists of 18 residues. The V and J ends lost 2 bases and 4 bases, in that order; junction bases with no gene match: 8. Germline V gene lookup returns CDR1 MDHEN and CDR2 SYDVKM. This chain's CDR3 is CASSLRGGLAGNYNEQFF. The CDR3 DNA follows: TGTGCCAGCAGTTTACGCGGGGGACTAGCGGGAAATTACAATGAGCAGTTCTTC. The full variable domain, its missing parts supplied by reference TRBV28 and TRBJ2-1, is DVKVTQSSRYLVKRTGEKVFLECVQDMDHENMFWYRQDPGLGLRLIYFSYDVKMKEKGDIPEGYSVSREKKERFSLILESASTNQTSMYLCASSLRGGLAGNYNEQFFGPGTRLTVL.

The gene calls are TRBV11-2 and TRBJ1-1; D may be TRBD1 (6 bases). Germline loops: CDR1 SGHAT, CDR2 FQNNGV. Between the trimmed V and J ends, which lost 2 bases and 0 bases, there was a span of 25 bases. CDR3 length: 20 amino acids. CDR3 sequence reads: CASSLLIRGRLVPLNTEAFF. Written as DNA, the CDR3 is TGTGCCAGCAGCTTATTAATCAGGGGACGGTTGGTTCCCTTGAACACTGAAGCTTTCTTT.

This clonotype was counted between two and nine times. This chain joins TRBV12-3 or TRBV12-4 and TRBJ2-2; D unclear. With 7 bases removed from V and 7 bases from J, the gap between germline ends came to 10 bases. This CDR3 has 12 residues. CDR3 nucleotides: TGTGCCAGCAATAAGGCCTACGGGGAGCTGTTTTTT. Protein product: CASNKAYGELFF.

This clonotype was observed a few times. This rearrangement joins TRBV28 to TRBJ2-3; tentative D call: TRBD1 (6 bases). V lost 7 bases and J 0 bases, leaving 11 bases between the germline ends. Germline V gene sequence: CDR1 MDHEN, CDR2 SYDVKM. CDR3 length equals 14 residues. In DNA, the CDR3 is TGTGCCAGCACCAGGGACACGAGCACAGATACGCAGTATTTT. Its protein product is CASTRDTSTDTQYF.

As concerns this clonotype: This may be a read error, as it is one base from a much larger clone. CDR3 amino acids: CASSEASGSSPFHF. CDR3 nucleotides: TGTGCCAGCAGTGAAGCGTCAGGCAGTTCACCCTTCCACTTT. The V call is TRBV6-1, the J call TRBJ1-6; D gene uncertain. The germline CDR1 and CDR2 sequences are MNHNS and SASEGT. The CDR3 has 14 amino acids.

This clonotype has at least ten counts. J is TRBJ2-4 and V is TRBV12-3 or TRBV12-4; weak D call: TRBD1 (6 bases). V shed 8 bases and J shed 8 bases, with 19 bases lying between them. The CDR3 has 14 residues. In DNA form, the CDR3 reads TGTGCCAGCTCAACAGGGTTTTCGGGTTACATTCAGTACTTC. Translating it yields CASSTGFSGYIQYF.

This clonotype has more than one count but fewer than ten. CDR3 DNA: TGTGCCAGCACAGGGCCCCGGGGACTGTTTTTT. This encodes CASTGPRGLFF. The chain combines TRBV3-1 with TRBJ1-4; TRBD1 is a possible D gene (5 bases). The length of the CDR3 is 11 residues. CDR1 is LGHDT, CDR2 YNNKEL, per germline (reference sequence). With 7 bases removed from V and 13 bases from J, the gap between germline ends came to 13 bases.

Worth noting for this clonotype: A read error may explain this, as a much larger clone is one base away. It is likely a read error, because the conserved phenylalanine at the end of the CDR3 is missing. The V call is TRBV9, the J call TRBJ1-1; D unclear. The CDR3 covers 13 residues. Germline CDR1 reads SGDLS; CDR2 reads YYNGEE. With 4 bases removed from V and 3 bases from J, the gap between germline ends came to 10 bases. The CDR3 sequence is CASSPDLDTEAFL. The CDR3 DNA reads TGTGCCAGCAGCCCTGACCTGGACACTGAAGCTTTCCTT.